Listed below are T cell receptor beta chains from one sample, sequenced in a study of cytomegalovirus exposure and HLA in healthy donors. Only in-frame clones appear in the TCRdb table, and some are missing; sequencing was by immunoSEQ multiplex PCR. The sample lists approximately 100,000 clones; more than 60% were seen once. The sample consisted of PBMCs. All receptors derive from a female donor in good health and CMV-seropositive. Both conserved end residues are part of each CDR3. The order of the fields is D gene, clone size, V gene, J gene, CDR3 protein, CDR3 DNA. A D gene is named only where the DNA matches it firmly. Some rows mark clone size as missing; the rest say once, few, many or name a class of expanded clone.

>NA|NA|TRBV6-1|TRBJ2-5
CASGRERGETQYF
TGTGCCAGCGGGCGGGAGAGGGGGGAGACCCAGTACTTC
>NA|few|TRBV6-5|TRBJ2-7
CASSYETVSDEQYF
TGTGCCAGCAGTTACGAGACAGTCTCCGACGAGCAGTACTTC
>NA|NA|TRBV5-1|TRBJ2-5
CASSLAPSGTQYF
TGCGCCAGCAGCTTGGCCCCATCAGGGACCCAGTACTTC
>TRBD1|NA|TRBV7-8|TRBJ1-1
CASSRPDRGETEAFF
TGTGCCAGCAGCCGTCCTGACAGGGGAGAAACTGAAGCTTTCTTT
>TRBD2|NA|TRBV28|TRBJ2-7
CASSPGGAGVFHEQYF
TGTGCCAGCTCCCCCGGGGGGGCAGGGGTCTTCCACGAGCAGTACTTC
>NA|NA|TRBV18|TRBJ1-4
CASSSRRGGERANEKLFF
TGTGCCAGCTCATCCCGTCGGGGAGGGGAACGAGCTAATGAAAAACTGTTTTTT
>NA|NA|TRBV6-5|TRBJ1-1
CASSRDPGGSFF
TGTGCCAGCAGTCGGGACCCGGGCGGGAGTTTCTTT
>NA|once|TRBV6-5|TRBJ1-2
CASTLQSGENYGYTF
TGTGCCAGCACCCTTCAATCAGGTGAAAACTATGGCTACACCTTC
>TRBD2|NA|TRBV28|TRBJ2-1
CASTEPLGLAGSNEQFF
TGTGCCAGCACCGAACCACTGGGACTAGCGGGATCGAATGAGCAGTTCTTC
>TRBD1|NA|TRBV5-8|TRBJ2-3
CASSRGTVQELRYF
TGTGCCAGCAGCAGAGGGACAGTGCAAGAGTTGCGGTATTTT
>NA|few|TRBV2|TRBJ1-1
CASTRTERTEAFF
TGTGCCAGCACCAGAACGGAGCGGACTGAAGCTTTCTTT
>NA|once|TRBV18|TRBJ2-7
CASSQDTGSPYEQYF
TGTGCCAGCTCACAAGACACAGGGTCCCCCTACGAGCAGTACTTC
>NA|NA|TRBV9|TRBJ2-1
CASSVAGEIYNEQFF
TGTGCCAGCAGCGTAGCTGGGGAGATATACAATGAGCAGTTCTTC
>NA|NA|TRBV1|TRBJ2-3
CTSSQGGLCF
TGCACCAGCAGCCAGGGCGGACTGTGTTTT
>NA|once|TRBV2|TRBJ1-4
CASSPNEKLFF
TGTGCCAGCAGTCCGAATGAAAAACTGTTTTTT
>NA|NA|TRBV6-4|TRBJ2-1
CASSEGQSYNEQFF
TGTGCCAGCAGTGAAGGACAGAGCTACAATGAGCAGTTCTTC
>NA|few|TRBV10-3|TRBJ2-5
CAISERYQETQYF
TGTGCCATCTCGGAGCGGTACCAAGAGACCCAGTACTTC
>NA|once|TRBV2|TRBJ1-5
CASSVSGGYWGNQPQHF
TGTGCCAGCAGCGTCTCTGGAGGGTATTGGGGGAATCAGCCCCAGCATTTT
>NA|NA|TRBV29-1|TRBJ1-1
CSACRQVGRAFF
TGCAGCGCTTGTCGACAGGTGGGGCGAGCTTTCTTT
>TRBD1|NA|TRBV4-2|TRBJ1-2
CASSQDWGTDYGYTF
TGTGCCAGCAGCCAAGATTGGGGGACAGACTATGGCTACACCTTC
>TRBD1|NA|TRBV6-1|TRBJ1-2
CASTSRDSLNYGYTF
TGTGCCAGCACCTCCCGGGACAGCCTTAACTATGGCTACACCTTC
>TRBD1|NA|TRBV19|TRBJ1-1
CASSSFLGQAVSKAFF
TGTGCCAGTAGCTCCTTTTTGGGACAGGCGGTATCGAAAGCTTTCTTT
>TRBD1|NA|TRBV18|TRBJ1-4
CASSPRGRQGNEKLFF
TGTGCCAGCTCACCACGAGGTAGACAGGGGAATGAAAAACTGTTTTTT
>TRBD2|NA|TRBV5-1|TRBJ2-7
CASSPRTSGGAGPYEQYF
TGCGCCAGCAGCCCAAGGACTAGCGGGGGCGCCGGGCCCTACGAGCAGTACTTC
>NA|NA|TRBV6-1|TRBJ2-7
CASSVRGAHEQYF
TGTGCCAGCAGTGTCCGGGGGGCCCACGAGCAGTACTTC
>TRBD1|NA|TRBV6-5|TRBJ1-1
CASRSGTGVQAFF
TGTGCCAGCAGGTCCGGGACAGGGGTACAAGCTTTCTTT
>NA|NA|TRBV6-5|TRBJ1-6
CASSYGSTRGNSPLHF
TGTGCCAGCAGTTACGGGAGTACCCGCGGAAATTCACCCCTCCACTTT
>TRBD2|NA|TRBV18|TRBJ2-3
CASSPLSLAGSTDTQYF
TGTGCCAGCTCACCACTATCCCTAGCGGGGAGCACAGATACGCAGTATTTT
>TRBD2|NA|TRBV6-1|TRBJ2-5
CASSEAGPGLAGARRETQYF
TGTGCCAGCAGTGAAGCGGGTCCTGGACTAGCGGGAGCTCGCCGTGAGACCCAGTACTTC